This is a list of T cell receptor beta chains from one sample in a study of blood T cell repertoires in COVID-19. Profiled with immunoSEQ multiplex PCR; TCRdb holds only in-frame clones, not every one. The sample shows 99,000 or so clones, 80% to 85% of them seen only once. The sequenced sample consisted of peripheral blood. The receptors shown here come from a man in his 70s with active or convalescent COVID-19. Both conserved end residues are part of each CDR3. A D gene is named only where the DNA matches it firmly. Clone size is not always given. Where it is, it says once, few, many or a class for expanded clones.

>NA|TRBV21-1|TRBJ2-3|once
CASSKVGGFTDTQYF
TGTGCCAGCAGCAAAGTCGGGGGATTTACAGATACGCAGTATTTT
>TRBD2|TRBV7-8|TRBJ2-3|NA
CASSSTGLGVLLAQYF
TGTGCCAGCAGCTCTACGGGACTAGGAGTCCTCTTGGCGCAGTATTTT
>TRBD1|TRBV5-1|TRBJ2-7|few
CASRGTGGSYEQYF
TGCGCCAGCAGGGGAACAGGGGGCTCCTACGAGCAGTACTTC
>TRBD2|TRBV10-3|TRBJ2-1|NA
CAITPGLAAYNEQFF
TGTGCCATCACCCCGGGACTAGCGGCCTACAATGAGCAGTTCTTC
>NA|TRBV5-7|TRBJ1-2|NA
CASSPPLRGRYGYTF
TGTGCCAGCAGCCCCCCATTACGGGGTCGCTATGGCTACACCTTC
>TRBD2|TRBV30|TRBJ2-7|NA
CAWERGGFEQYF
TGTGCCTGGGAGCGGGGGGGCTTCGAGCAGTACTTC
>TRBD2|TRBV30|TRBJ2-3|NA
CAWSAGLAGPTDTQYF
TGTGCCTGGAGTGCCGGACTAGCGGGGCCCACAGATACGCAGTATTTT
>NA|TRBV28|TRBJ2-5|NA
CASSSGGGKETQYF
TGTGCCAGCAGTTCAGGTGGGGGGAAAGAGACCCAGTACTTC
>NA|TRBV4-2|TRBJ1-3|few
CASSQDRRTGTGNTIYF
TGTGCCAGCAGCCAAGATCGTCGAACAGGGACTGGAAACACCATATATTTT
>TRBD1|TRBV2|TRBJ1-1|NA
CASVRQGSTEAFF
TGTGCCAGCGTTAGACAGGGAAGTACTGAAGCTTTCTTT
>NA|TRBV11-2|TRBJ2-5|NA
CASSLVRETQYF
TGTGCCAGCAGCTTAGTTCGGGAGACCCAGTACTTC
>NA|TRBV29-1|TRBJ1-6|NA
CSAGTSINSPLHF
TGCAGCGCCGGGACATCGATTAATTCACCCCTCCACTTT
>TRBD1|TRBV28|TRBJ1-3|few
CASSLQGAGNTIYF
TGTGCCAGCAGCTTACAGGGGGCTGGAAACACCATATATTTT
>NA|TRBV3-1/TRBV3-2|TRBJ1-5|NA
CASSQGGQSNQPQHF
TGTGCCAGCAGCCAAGGAGGACAAAGCAATCAGCCCCAGCATTTT
>NA|TRBV29-1|TRBJ1-1|NA
CSVLDTEAFF
TGCAGCGTACTGGACACTGAAGCTTTCTTT
>NA|TRBV11-2|TRBJ1-1|NA
CASSSPLRRNTEAFF
TGTGCCAGCAGCTCCCCTCTGAGGCGGAACACTGAAGCTTTCTTT
>TRBD1|TRBV4-1|TRBJ1-6|NA
CASSPGQGKDSPLHF
TGCGCCAGCAGCCCTGGACAGGGTAAAGATTCACCCCTCCACTTT
>NA|TRBV28|TRBJ2-1|NA
CASSSGSIYNEQFF
TGTGCCAGCAGTTCGGGGAGCATATACAATGAGCAGTTCTTC
>NA|TRBV19|TRBJ1-2|NA
CASTGQLFYGYTF
TGTGCCAGTACTGGACAGCTGTTCTATGGCTACACCTTC
>NA|TRBV10-2|TRBJ2-3|once
CASSGRTSTDTQYF
TGCGCCAGCAGTGGTCGGACTAGCACAGATACGCAGTATTTT
>TRBD1|TRBV18|TRBJ1-6|NA
CASSPSGTGSPLHF
TGTGCCAGCTCACCGTCCGGGACAGGTTCACCCCTCCACTTT
>TRBD1|TRBV7-2|TRBJ1-5|NA
CASSLVSGRGTGPQHF
TGTGCCAGCAGCTTAGTTTCGGGCAGGGGGACAGGGCCCCAGCATTTT
>NA|TRBV7-5|TRBJ2-3|NA
CARSLRPPPQASTDTQYF
TGTGCCAGAAGCTTAAGGCCCCCCCCACAGGCCAGCACAGATACGCAGTATTTT